This TCR beta chain was captured in a study of T cell responses to AZD1222 COVID-19 vaccine. Study summary: Second-dose timings of about 4 or about 12 weeks were pooled. Study findings and constraints: The study found vaccine-associated CD4 TCRs spanning spike, dominant at 160-218 and 743-854. Reports say nearly half of spike-specific TCRs go after unmutated variant regions. At baseline, just 6 or 7 AZD1222 recipients tested seropositive.

CDR3 length: 15 amino acids. The germline V gene has CDR1 LNHNV and CDR2 YYDKDF (reference sequence). V lost 3 bases, J lost 5 bases, and 17 bases lay in between. This clone was counted a few times. What it recognizes is unknown. The protocol was immunoSEQ multiplex PCR, while the TCRdb copy is restricted to in-frame clones and leaves out a portion. This sample has 75,000 to 100,000 clones, with roughly 90% found just once. This receptor was obtained from an adult in good health. The chain is built from TRBV15 and TRBJ2-7, with D perhaps TRBD2 (6 bases). The starting material was peripheral blood, obtained on day 0 of AZD1222 vaccination. The DNA of the CDR3 is TGTGCCACCAGCAGGGGAGGAGTCCGGGGGAACGAGCAGTACTTC. This encodes CATSRGGVRGNEQYF.